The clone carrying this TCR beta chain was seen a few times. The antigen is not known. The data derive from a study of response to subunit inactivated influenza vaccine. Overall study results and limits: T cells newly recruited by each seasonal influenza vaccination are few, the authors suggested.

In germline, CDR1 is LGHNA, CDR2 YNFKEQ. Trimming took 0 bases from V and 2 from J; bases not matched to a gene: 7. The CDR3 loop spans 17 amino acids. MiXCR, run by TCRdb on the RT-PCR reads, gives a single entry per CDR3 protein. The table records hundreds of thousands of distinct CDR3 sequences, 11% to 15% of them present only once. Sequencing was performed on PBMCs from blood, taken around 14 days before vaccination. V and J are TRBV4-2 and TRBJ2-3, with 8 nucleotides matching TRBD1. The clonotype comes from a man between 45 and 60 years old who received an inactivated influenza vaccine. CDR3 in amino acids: CASSQDLDRGNTDTQYF. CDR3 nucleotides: TGTGCCAGCAGCCAAGATCTCGACAGGGGTAACACAGATACGCAGTATTTT.